The entry below gives a single T cell receptor beta chain sequence along with its context. What it binds is not known. The source of the sample is a study of cytomegalovirus exposure and HLA in healthy donors. A multiplex PCR was run with 60 Vbeta primers and 13 Jbeta primers. Profiling relied on immunoSEQ multiplex PCR, and the TCRdb table lists in-frame clones only, not all of them. Among around 110,000 clones, 70% to 80% were seen once, and the ten largest hold around 3.4%. With 1 base clipped from V and 6 bases from J, the junction kept 6 bases outside the gene matches. Germline V gene data show CDR1 as MGHRA and CDR2 as YSYEKL. This CDR3 contains 15 residues. Study-wide points: Among TCR beta chains of equal frequency, HLA-associated ones were more clonally expanded in a later analysis. Sequencing depth across donors, presence/absence analyses assumed, was roughly uniform.

This clonotype was obtained from a man in his 60s in good health and CMV-seronegative. The chain couples TRBV4-1 to TRBJ1-5; 7 bases align to TRBD1. Sample: PBMCs. The CDR3 loop is CASSQVQGESQPQHF. The CDR3 DNA sequence: TGCGCCAGCAGCCAAGTCCAGGGGGAGAGTCAGCCCCAGCATTTT.